This entry lists 15 T cell receptor beta chains sequenced from one sample in a study of response to subunit inactivated influenza vaccine. TCRdb re-derived calls from the RT-PCR reads in MiXCR, one entry per CDR3 protein. The repertoire holds more than 450,000 distinct CDR3 sequences, with 6% to 9% as singletons. The sequencing here drew on PBMCs from blood, taken roughly 24 months after vaccination. All receptors derive from a man aged 50-75 years who received an inactivated influenza vaccine.

The sample holds many counts of this clonotype. V usage is TRBV20-1 and J usage is TRBJ1-5; TRBD1 matches 9 bases. Germline loops: CDR1 DFQATT, CDR2 SNEGSKA (reference sequence). The V segment lost 5 bases and the J segment 4 bases; nucleotides outside the gene matches: 6. This CDR3 spans 14 amino acids. CDR3 nucleotide sequence: TGCAGTGCTCTACAGGGGGCTCCTAATCAGCCCCAGCATTTT. Protein sequence: CSALQGAPNQPQHF.

The gene calls are TRBV20-1 and TRBJ1-1; a possible D gene is TRBD1 (5 bases). The CDR3 is made up of 14 amino acids. CDR1 is DFQATT and CDR2 is SNEGSKA in the germline V gene (reference sequence). CDR3 sequence (DNA): TGCAGAGTACCAAGGGACGACCTGAACACTGAAGCTTTCTTT. Translating it yields CRVPRDDLNTEAFF.

This clonotype showed up many times. The rearrangement links TRBV7-9 to TRBJ2-1; D possibly uses TRBD1 or TRBD2 (7 bases each). Looked up from germline, CDR1 is SEHNR and CDR2 is FQNEAQ (reference sequence). This CDR3 has 15 residues. V lost 4 bases and J 5 bases, leaving 15 bases between the germline ends. The CDR3 region has the DNA TGTGCCAGCAGCTCATCAGGGGGGGTAAACAATGAGCAGTTCTTC. Protein sequence: CASSSSGGVNNEQFF.

This clonotype was counted a few times. The J gene is TRBJ2-3, the V gene TRBV12-3 or TRBV12-4; D is possibly TRBD2 (7 bases). V shed 7 bases and J shed 5 bases, with 19 bases lying between them. CDR3 size: 15 residues. CDR3 DNA: TGTGCCAGCACCTGGTCCCCAGGGGAGGGAGATACGCAGTATTTT. Protein product: CASTWSPGEGDTQYF.

The V and J genes are TRBV20-1 and TRBJ2-7; the D is unclear. CDR3 length: 12 residues. Germline CDR1 reads DFQATT; CDR2 reads SNEGSKA (reference sequence). Trimming stripped 0 bases from V and 5 bases from J, with 8 bases between. CDR3: CSARERWNEQYF. CDR3 DNA: TGCAGTGCTAGAGAGCGGTGGAACGAGCAGTACTTC.

The rearrangement joins TRBV20-1 to TRBJ2-4; D possibly corresponds to TRBD2 (7 bases). V lost 0 bases and J 1 base, leaving 10 bases between the germline ends. The length of the CDR3 is 15 residues. CDR1 and CDR2 (germline): DFQATT, SNEGSKA (reference sequence). The CDR3 DNA sequence: TGCAGTGCTAGAGATTGGGGGGGCGCCAAAAACATTCAGTACTTC. Residues: CSARDWGGAKNIQYF.

The sample holds many counts of this clonotype. This chain links TRBV6-5 with TRBJ2-5; D may be TRBD1 (5 bases). The CDR3 length is 14 residues. With 4 bases removed from V and 1 base from J, the gap between germline ends came to 10 bases. In germline, CDR1 is MNHEY, CDR2 SVGAGI. The CDR3 nucleotides are TGTGCCAGCAGTTTAGGGGCTATCCAAGAGACCCAGTACTTC. This translates into CASSLGAIQETQYF.

This clonotype was observed at least ten times. The chain joins TRBV5-1 to TRBJ2-6; D uncertain. Germline V CDR1 and CDR2: SGHRS, YFSETQ. The germline V and J ends were trimmed by 6 bases and 0 bases, with 7 bases remaining between them. This CDR3 comprises 14 residues. DNA of the CDR3: TGCGCCAGCACCAAGACCTCTGGGGCCAACGTCCTGACTTTC. Protein sequence: CASTKTSGANVLTF.

The chain links TRBV21-1 to TRBJ1-5; the DNA was not used to check the table's D call, TRBD1. TRBV21-1 is marked as a pseudogene. The CDR3 runs to 17 residues. CDR3 sequence reads: CASSRCRTGLSNQPQHF. The CDR3 bases are TGTGCCAGCAGCAGATGTCGGACAGGGCTTAGCAATCAGCCCCAGCATTTT.

In this sample, this clonotype turned up many times. The chain is built from TRBV6-5 and TRBJ2-7; a weak D match, TRBD1 (6 bases). Between the trimmed V and J ends, which lost 0 bases and 2 bases, there was a span of 8 bases. In germline, CDR1 is MNHEY, CDR2 SVGAGI. CDR3 length equals 14 residues. As DNA, the CDR3 is TGTGCCAGCAGTTACTCGGACAGAGCCTACGAGCAGTACTTC. Its protein product is CASSYSDRAYEQYF.

The table lists this clonotype with a few counts. CDR3 nucleotides: TGCGCCAGCAGTAACCCGGGGAGCTCCTACGAGCAGTACTTC. As protein: CASSNPGSSYEQYF. The chain employs TRBV5-1 and TRBJ2-7; tentatively, D is TRBD2 (5 bases). The ends were cut back, 5 bases at V and 0 bases at J, with 12 bases in the middle. CDR3 length: 14 amino acids. Germline CDR1 reads SGHRS; CDR2 reads YFSETQ.

The rearrangement links TRBV12-3 or TRBV12-4 to TRBJ1-1, with D uncertain. V shed 3 bases and J shed 0 bases, with 8 bases lying between them. The CDR3 runs 14 residues. DNA of the CDR3: TGTGCCAGCAGTTTCCGGAACATGAACACTGAAGCTTTCTTT. Translation gives CASSFRNMNTEAFF.

Ten or more counts support this clonotype. The chain links TRBV11-2 to TRBJ1-2; TRBD1 agrees at 7 bases. The V gene end was trimmed by 4 bases and the J gene end by 2 bases; junction bases not matched to a gene: 7. Germline values: CDR1 SGHAT, CDR2 FQNNGV. This CDR3 spans 15 amino acids. The CDR3 bases are TGTGCCAGCAGCTCCGCGACAGGGATAAACTATGGCTACACCTTC. This gives the protein CASSSATGINYGYTF.

This clonotype was found a few times. The chain recombines TRBV7-8 with TRBJ1-1, with TRBD1 as a possible D gene (5 bases). Germline V lookup: CDR1 SGHVS, CDR2 FQNEAQ. CDR3 length: 12 residues. The V gene lost 5 bases and the J gene lost 11 bases, with 15 bases spanning the gap. CDR3 nucleotide sequence: TGTGCCAGCAGCCCAGGGCGGGTTCGGGCTTTCTTT. Its protein is CASSPGRVRAFF. The full variable domain, rest sourced from reference TRBV7-8 and TRBJ1-1, is GAGVSQSPRYKVAKRGQDVALRCDPISGHVSLFWYQQALGQGPEFLTYFQNEAQLDKSGLPSDRFFAERPEGSVSTLKIQRTQQEDSAVYLCASSPGRVRAFFGQGTRLTVV.

The rearrangement links TRBV5-1 to TRBJ2-7, with 11 bases aligning to TRBD1. This CDR3 spans 15 amino acids. V was clipped by 5 bases and J by 2 bases; unmatched bases: 6. Germline CDR1 reads SGHRS; CDR2 reads YFSETQ. CDR3 loop: CASSSGGQGAYEQYF. The DNA of the CDR3 is TGCGCCAGCAGTTCGGGGGGACAGGGGGCCTACGAGCAGTACTTC.